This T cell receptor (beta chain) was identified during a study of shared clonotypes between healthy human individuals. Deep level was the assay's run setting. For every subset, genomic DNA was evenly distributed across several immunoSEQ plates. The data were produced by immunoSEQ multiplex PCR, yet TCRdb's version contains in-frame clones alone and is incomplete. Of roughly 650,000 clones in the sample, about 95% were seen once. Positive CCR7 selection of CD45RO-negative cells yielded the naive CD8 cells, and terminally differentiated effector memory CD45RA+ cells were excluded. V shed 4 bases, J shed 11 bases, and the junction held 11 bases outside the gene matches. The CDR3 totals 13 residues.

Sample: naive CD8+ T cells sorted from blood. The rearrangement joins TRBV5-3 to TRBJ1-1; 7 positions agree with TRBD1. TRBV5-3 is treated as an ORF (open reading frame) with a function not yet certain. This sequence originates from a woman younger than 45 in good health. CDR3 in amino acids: CARSHNRGRGAFF. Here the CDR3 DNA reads TGTGCCAGAAGCCATAACAGGGGTCGAGGGGCTTTCTTT.